This paragraph reports one T cell receptor (beta chain). Its antigen is still unknown. The sample is drawn from a study of Tregs in tolerant kidney transplant recipients. Study-level points and caveats: Biological reproducibility was not directly addressed, but technical replication error appeared minimal.

Profiled with immunoSEQ multiplex PCR; TCRdb holds only in-frame clones, not every one. The sample holds roughly 64,000 clones, 95% to 98% seen once. The CDR3 spans 16 residues. Trimming left V 4 bases short and J 2 bases short, with 17 bases between. The germline gives CDR1 SGHTA, CDR2 FQGNSA. This chain links TRBV7-2 with TRBJ1-2, with D perhaps matching TRBD1 (5 bases). The sample was Tregs from blood, taken before the transplant. The receptor was isolated from a human donor who received a combined kidney and bone marrow transplant. CDR3 in DNA: TGTGCCAGCAGCTCCTATGGACGGCAGGGAAACTATGGCTACACCTTC. It codes for CASSSYGRQGNYGYTF. The full variable domain, with the rest looked up from reference TRBV7-2 and TRBJ1-2, is GAGVSQSPSNKVTEKGKDVELRCDPISGHTALYWYRQSLGQGLEFLIYFQGNSAPDKSGLPSDRFSAERTGGSVSTLTIQRTQQEDSAVYLCASSSYGRQGNYGYTFGSGTRLTVV.